The sample holds a few counts of the clone carrying this T cell receptor (beta chain). Its antigen remains unknown. Each CDR3 protein is one row after TCRdb ran MiXCR on the reads. In the table there are 40,000 to 55,000 distinct CDR3 sequences, 20% to 25% of which are singletons. This entry comes from a study of T cell repertoires in cytomegalovirus infection. Study at large: It can be stated that public TCR beta signatures indicated CMV infection as well as a matching HLA type.

Trimming at V came to 1 base and at J to 2 bases, leaving 4 bases not matched to a gene. Germline CDR1 SGHTA, CDR2 FQGNSA. This CDR3 is built from 15 residues. The chain uses TRBV7-2 and TRBJ2-5; 7 nucleotides line up with TRBD2. The sequence came from a human donor in good health (CMV status not recorded). Some clones in this sample may be carry-over from other donors' samples. Sequencing was performed on CD8+ T cells from cultured PBMCs, taken from culture after CMV antigen stimulation. DNA for the CDR3: TGTGCCAGCAGCTTAGTCTTGCGGGAGCAAGAGACCCAGTACTTC. Translating it yields CASSLVLREQETQYF.